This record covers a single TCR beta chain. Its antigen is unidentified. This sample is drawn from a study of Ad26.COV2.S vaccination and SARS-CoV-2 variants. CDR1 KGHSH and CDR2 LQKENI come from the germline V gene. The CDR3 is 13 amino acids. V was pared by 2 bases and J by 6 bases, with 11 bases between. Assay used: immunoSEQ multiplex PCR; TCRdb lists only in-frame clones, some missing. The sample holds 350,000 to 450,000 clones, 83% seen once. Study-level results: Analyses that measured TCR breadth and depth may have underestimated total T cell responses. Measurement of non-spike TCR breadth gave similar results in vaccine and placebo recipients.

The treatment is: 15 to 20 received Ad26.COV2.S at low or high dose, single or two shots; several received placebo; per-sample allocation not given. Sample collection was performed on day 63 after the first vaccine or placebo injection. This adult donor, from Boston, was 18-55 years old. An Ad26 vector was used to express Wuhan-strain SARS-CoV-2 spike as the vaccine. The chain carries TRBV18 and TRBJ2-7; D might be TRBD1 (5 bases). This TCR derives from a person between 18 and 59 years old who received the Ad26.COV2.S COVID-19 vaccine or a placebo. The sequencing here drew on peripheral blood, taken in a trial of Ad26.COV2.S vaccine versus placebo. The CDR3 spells CASSPGRGSEQYF. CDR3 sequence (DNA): TGTGCCAGCTCACCAGGAAGGGGTTCCGAGCAGTACTTC.